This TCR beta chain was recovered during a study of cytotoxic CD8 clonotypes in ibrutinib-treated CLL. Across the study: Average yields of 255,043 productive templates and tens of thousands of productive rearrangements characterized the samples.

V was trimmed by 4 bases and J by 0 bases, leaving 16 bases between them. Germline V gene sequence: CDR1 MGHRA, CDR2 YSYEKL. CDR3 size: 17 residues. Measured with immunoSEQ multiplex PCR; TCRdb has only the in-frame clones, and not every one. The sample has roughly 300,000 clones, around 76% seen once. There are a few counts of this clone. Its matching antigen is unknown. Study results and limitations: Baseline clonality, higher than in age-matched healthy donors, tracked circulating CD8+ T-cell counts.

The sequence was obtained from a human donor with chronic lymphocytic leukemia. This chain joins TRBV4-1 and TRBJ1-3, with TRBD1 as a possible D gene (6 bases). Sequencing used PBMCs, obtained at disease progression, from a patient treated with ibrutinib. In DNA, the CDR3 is TGCGCCAGCAGCCCATCACCGGGACACCACTCTGGAAACACCATATATTTT. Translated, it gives CASSPSPGHHSGNTIYF.